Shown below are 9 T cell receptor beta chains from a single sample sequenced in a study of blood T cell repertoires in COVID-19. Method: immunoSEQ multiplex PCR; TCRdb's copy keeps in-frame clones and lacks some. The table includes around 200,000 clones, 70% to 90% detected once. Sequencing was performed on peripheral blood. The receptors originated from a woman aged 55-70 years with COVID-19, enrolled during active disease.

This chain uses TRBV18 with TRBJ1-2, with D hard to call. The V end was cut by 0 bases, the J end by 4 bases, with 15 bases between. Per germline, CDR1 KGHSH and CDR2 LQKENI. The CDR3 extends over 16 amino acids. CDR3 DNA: TGTGCCAGCTCACCACCCGACTTAAACCCTTTCTATGGCTACACCTTC. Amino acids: CASSPPDLNPFYGYTF.

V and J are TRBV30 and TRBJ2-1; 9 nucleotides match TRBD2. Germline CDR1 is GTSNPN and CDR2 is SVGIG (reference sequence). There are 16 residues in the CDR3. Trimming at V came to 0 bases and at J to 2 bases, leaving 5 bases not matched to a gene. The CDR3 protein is CAWSVSGGRAYNEQFF. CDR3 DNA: TGTGCCTGGAGTGTAAGTGGCGGGAGGGCCTACAATGAGCAGTTCTTC. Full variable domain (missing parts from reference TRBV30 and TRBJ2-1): SQTIHQWPATLVQPVGSPLSLECTVEGTSNPNLYWYRQAAGRGLQLLFYSVGIGQISSEVPQNLSASRPQDRQFILSSKKLLLSDSGFYLCAWSVSGGRAYNEQFFGPGTRLTVL.

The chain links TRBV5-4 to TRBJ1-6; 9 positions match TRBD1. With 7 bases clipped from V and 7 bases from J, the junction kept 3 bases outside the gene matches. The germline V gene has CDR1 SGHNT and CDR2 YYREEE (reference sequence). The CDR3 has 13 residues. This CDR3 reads CASRDRENSPLHF. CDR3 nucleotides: TGTGCCAGCCGGGACAGGGAGAATTCACCCCTCCACTTT.

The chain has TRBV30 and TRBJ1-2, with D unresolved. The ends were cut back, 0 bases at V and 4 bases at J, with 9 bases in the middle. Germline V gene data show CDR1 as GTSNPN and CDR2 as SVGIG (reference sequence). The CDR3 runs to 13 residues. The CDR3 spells CAWSVGRTYGYTF. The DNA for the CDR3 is TGTGCCTGGAGTGTTGGGAGGACCTATGGCTACACCTTC.

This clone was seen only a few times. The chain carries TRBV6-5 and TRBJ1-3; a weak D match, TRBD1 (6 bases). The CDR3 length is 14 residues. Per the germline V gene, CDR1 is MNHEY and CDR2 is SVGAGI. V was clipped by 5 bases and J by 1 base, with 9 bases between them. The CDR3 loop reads CASSQQGSGNTIYF. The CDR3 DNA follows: TGTGCCAGCAGTCAACAGGGATCTGGAAACACCATATATTTT.

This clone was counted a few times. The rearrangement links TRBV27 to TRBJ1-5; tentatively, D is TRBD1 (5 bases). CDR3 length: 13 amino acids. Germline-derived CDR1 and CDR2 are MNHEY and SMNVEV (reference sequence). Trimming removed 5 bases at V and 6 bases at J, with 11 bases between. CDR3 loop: CASSLTGLQPQHF. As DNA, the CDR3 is TGTGCCAGCAGTCTCACAGGTCTTCAGCCCCAGCATTTT.

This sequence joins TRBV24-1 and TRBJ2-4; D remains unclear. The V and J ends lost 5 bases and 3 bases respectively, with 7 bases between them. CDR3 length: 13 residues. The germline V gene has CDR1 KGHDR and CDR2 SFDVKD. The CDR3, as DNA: TGTGCCACCAGTGGTTCAAACAAAAACATTCAGTACTTC. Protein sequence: CATSGSNKNIQYF.

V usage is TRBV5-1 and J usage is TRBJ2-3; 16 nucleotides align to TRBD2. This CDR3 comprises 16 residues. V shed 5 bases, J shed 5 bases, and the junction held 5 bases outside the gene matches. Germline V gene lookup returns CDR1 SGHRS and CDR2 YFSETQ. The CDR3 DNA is TGCGCCAGCAGAGAGGGACTAGCGGGAGGGAAAGATACGCAGTATTTT. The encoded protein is CASREGLAGGKDTQYF. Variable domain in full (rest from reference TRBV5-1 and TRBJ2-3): KAGVTQTPRYLIKTRGQQVTLSCSPISGHRSVSWYQQTPGQGLQFLFEYFSETQRNKGNFPGRFSGRQFSNSRSEMNVSTLELGDSALYLCASREGLAGGKDTQYFGPGTRLTVL.

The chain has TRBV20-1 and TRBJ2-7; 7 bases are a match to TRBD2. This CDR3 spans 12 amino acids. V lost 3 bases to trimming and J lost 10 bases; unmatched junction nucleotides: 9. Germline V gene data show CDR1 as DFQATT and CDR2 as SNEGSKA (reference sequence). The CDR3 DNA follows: TGCAGTGCTAGTGGGCTGGGCGGGAGTCAGTACTTC. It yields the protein CSASGLGGSQYF.